The present T cell receptor (beta chain) was sequenced within a study of blood T cell repertoires in COVID-19. Study information: The United States, Italy and Spain provided the acute and convalescent COVID-19 samples.

Germline trimming cut 3 bases from V and 6 bases from J; bases unmatched to any gene: 14. Germline CDR1 is MDHEN and CDR2 is SYDVKM. The CDR3 is 16 amino acids. This clone occurred a few times. Participants' reported clinical history set cohort assignment. Recovery meant two consecutive negative NP/OP PCR tests, professional clearance, or resolved symptoms. Profiled with immunoSEQ multiplex PCR; TCRdb holds only in-frame clones, not every one. Found here are under 200,000 clones, 82% of them singletons; the top ten hold roughly 18%. This sequence originates from a man in his sixties who had recovered from COVID-19. The chain combines TRBV28 with TRBJ2-7; 7 bases map to TRBD1. Sequencing input: PBMCs or T cells enriched from blood (not recorded which). CDR3: CASSLTYRGFSREQYF. CDR3 DNA: TGTGCCAGCAGTTTGACCTACAGGGGTTTTTCGCGCGAGCAGTACTTC.